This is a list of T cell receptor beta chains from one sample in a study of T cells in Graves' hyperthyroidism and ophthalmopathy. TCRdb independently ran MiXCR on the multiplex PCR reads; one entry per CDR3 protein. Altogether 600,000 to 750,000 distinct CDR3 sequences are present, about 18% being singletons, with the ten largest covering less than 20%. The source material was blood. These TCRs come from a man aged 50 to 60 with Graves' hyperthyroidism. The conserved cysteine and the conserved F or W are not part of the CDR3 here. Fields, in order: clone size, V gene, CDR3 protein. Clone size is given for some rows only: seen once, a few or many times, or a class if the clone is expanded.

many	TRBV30	AWRSTYGKGLVNTEAF
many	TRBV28	ASRPDRGFFEQF
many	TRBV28	ASSFSGTGPSNEKLF
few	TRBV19	ASMGRAAQPQH
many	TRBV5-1	ASSLEPSGGYNEQF
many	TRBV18	ASSPEGLTYEQY
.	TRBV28	ASSRVDGMNTEAF
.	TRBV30	AWERSFMSYNEQF
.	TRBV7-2	ASSSRTGVGGRETQY
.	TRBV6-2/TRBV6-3	ASSGEQGHQPQH
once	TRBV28	ASSSWTGTDEKLF
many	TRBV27	ATSPGANVLT
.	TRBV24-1	ATSASGRTQEQF
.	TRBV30	AWSVRLTGLVNQPQH
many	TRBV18	ASSPGQVSNQPQH
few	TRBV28	ASSKPGGTGTYEQY
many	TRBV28	ASSLGLAGGRTYQETQY
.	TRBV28	ASGRPWAEQY
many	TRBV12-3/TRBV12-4	ASSWRSTDTQY
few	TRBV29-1	SVAGQGNQPQH
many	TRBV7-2	ASSLSFQVREQY
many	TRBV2	ASTETGGNQPQH